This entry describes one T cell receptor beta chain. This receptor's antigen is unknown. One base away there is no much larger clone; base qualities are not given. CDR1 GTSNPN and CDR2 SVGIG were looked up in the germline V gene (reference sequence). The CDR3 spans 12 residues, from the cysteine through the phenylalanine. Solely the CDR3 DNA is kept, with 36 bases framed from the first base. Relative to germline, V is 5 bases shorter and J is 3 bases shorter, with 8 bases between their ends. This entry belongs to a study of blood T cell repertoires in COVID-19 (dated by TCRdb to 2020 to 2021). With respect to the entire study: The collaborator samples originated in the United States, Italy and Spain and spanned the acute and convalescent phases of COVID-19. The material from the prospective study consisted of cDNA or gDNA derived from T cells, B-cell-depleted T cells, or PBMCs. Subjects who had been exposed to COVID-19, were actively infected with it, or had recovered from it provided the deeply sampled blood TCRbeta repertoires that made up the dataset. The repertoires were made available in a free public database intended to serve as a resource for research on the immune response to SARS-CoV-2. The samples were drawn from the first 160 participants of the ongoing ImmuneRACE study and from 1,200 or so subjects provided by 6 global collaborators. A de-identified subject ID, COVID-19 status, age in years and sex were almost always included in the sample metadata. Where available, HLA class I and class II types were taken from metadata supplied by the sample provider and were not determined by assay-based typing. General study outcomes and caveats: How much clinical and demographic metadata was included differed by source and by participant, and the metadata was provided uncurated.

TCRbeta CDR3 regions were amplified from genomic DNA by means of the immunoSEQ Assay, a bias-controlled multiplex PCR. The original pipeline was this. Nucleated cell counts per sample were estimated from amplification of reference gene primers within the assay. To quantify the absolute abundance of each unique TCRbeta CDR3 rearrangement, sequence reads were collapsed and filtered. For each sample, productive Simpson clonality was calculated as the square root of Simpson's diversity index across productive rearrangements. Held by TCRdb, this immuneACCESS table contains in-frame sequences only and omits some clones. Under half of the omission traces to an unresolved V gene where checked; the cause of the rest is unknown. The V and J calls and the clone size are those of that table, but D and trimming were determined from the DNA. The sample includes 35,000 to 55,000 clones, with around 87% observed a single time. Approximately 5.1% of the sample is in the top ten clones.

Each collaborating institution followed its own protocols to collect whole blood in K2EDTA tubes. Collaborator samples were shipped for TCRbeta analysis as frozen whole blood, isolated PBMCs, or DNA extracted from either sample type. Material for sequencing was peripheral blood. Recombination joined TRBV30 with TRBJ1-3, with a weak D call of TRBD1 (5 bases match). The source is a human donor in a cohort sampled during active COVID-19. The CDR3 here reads CAWQGFGNTIYF. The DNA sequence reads TGTGCCTGGCAGGGATTTGGAAACACCATATATTTT.